The subject of this entry is one TCR beta chain. Measured with immunoSEQ multiplex PCR; TCRdb has only the in-frame clones, and not every one. The data show about 270,000 clones, almost 95% seen once. These data are taken from a study of T cell responses to AZD1222 COVID-19 vaccine. The CDR3 is made up of 19 amino acids. Germline values: CDR1 SGHAT, CDR2 FQNNGV. Trimming shortened V by 1 base and J by 1 base, and 19 bases separated the two germline ends. The V gene is TRBV11-2, the J gene TRBJ2-2, with D unclear. The TCR originated in an adult who received the AZD1222 COVID-19 vaccine. Sequenced here: peripheral blood, sampled 28 days after the second AZD1222 dose. This chain's CDR3 is CASSLGLPRPPMNTGELFF. The CDR3 nucleotides read TGTGCCAGCAGCTTAGGGCTACCCCGACCACCCATGAACACCGGGGAGCTGTTTTTT.